This T cell receptor beta chain was recorded in a study of T cell responses to AZD1222 COVID-19 vaccine. General study results and limits: Just a handful of people given AZD1222 tested seropositive at baseline. Spike-specific TCR breadth and depth both grew after two AZD1222 doses. Sampling captured repertoires only after the peak T cell response. White British ancestry dominated among donors, who included more females, and clonal diversity was possibly underestimated.

With regard to this clone: Its antigen is as yet unknown.

Method: immunoSEQ multiplex PCR; TCRdb's copy keeps in-frame clones and lacks some. The sample lists approximately 200,000 clones; roughly 88% were seen once. This CDR3 is built from 15 residues. Sequencing used peripheral blood, obtained on day 0 of AZD1222 vaccination. This receptor was taken from an adult in good health. The chain employs TRBV21-1 and TRBJ2-2; the DNA was not used to check the table's D call, TRBD1. TRBV21-1 is termed a pseudogene. The CDR3 sequence is CASTYTGGRTGELFF. In nucleotides, the CDR3 is TGTGCCAGCACCTATACAGGGGGTAGAACCGGGGAGCTGTTTTTT.